This TCR beta chain came from a study of OX40 agonist ivuxolimab in advanced cancers. The length of the CDR3 is 12 residues. Germline V CDR1 and CDR2: SSHAT, FNYEAQ (reference sequence). Points on this clone: A read error may account for a junction end that differs from germline.

Profiling relied on immunoSEQ multiplex PCR, and the TCRdb table lists in-frame clones only, not all of them. The table shows roughly 69,000 clones, with approximately 90% occurring only once. The starting material was CD4+ or CD8+ T cells sorted from blood, obtained in a trial of the OX40 agonist ivuxolimab. This chain uses TRBV7-7 with TRBJ2-1; no reliable D call. The sequence was collected from an adult with an advanced solid tumor such as melanoma, head and neck, liver or kidney cancer. The CDR3: CASSLVEGEQFF. As DNA, the CDR3 is TGTGCTAGCAGCTTAGTCGAAGGGGAGCAGTTCTTC.